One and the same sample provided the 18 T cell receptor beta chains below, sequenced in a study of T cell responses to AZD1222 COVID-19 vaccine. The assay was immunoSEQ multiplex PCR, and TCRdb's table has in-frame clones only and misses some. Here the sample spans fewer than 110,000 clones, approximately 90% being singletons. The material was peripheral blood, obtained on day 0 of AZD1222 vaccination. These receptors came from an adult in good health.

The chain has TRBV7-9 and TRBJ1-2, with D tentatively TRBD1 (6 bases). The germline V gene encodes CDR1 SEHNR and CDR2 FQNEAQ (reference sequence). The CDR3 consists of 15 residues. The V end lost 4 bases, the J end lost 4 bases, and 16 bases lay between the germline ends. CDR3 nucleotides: TGTGCCAGCAGCTCCTTAACAGGGATCCTCTATGGCTACACCTTC. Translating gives CASSSLTGILYGYTF.

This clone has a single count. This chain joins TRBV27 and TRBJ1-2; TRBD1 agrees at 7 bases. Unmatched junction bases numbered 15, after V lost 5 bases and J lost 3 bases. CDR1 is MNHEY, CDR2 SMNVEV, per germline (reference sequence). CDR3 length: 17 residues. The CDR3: CASSPKTSGQHHYGYTF. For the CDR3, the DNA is TGTGCCAGCAGTCCGAAGACCTCGGGACAGCACCACTATGGCTACACCTTC.

CDR3 nucleotides: TGTGCCATCAGTGAAAGGGGCTTGAACACTGAAGCTTTCTTT. Translating gives CAISERGLNTEAFF. This chain connects TRBV10-3 to TRBJ1-1, with a tentative D call TRBD1 (5 bases). This CDR3 has 14 residues. V lost 3 bases and J lost 0, with 8 bases in between. Germline V CDR1 and CDR2: ENHRY, SYGVKD.

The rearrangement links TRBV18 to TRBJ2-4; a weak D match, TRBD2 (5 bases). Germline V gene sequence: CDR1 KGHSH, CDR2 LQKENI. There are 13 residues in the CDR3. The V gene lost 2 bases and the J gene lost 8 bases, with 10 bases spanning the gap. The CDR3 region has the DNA TGTGCCAGCTCACCAGACGGAGGAGACATTCAGTACTTC. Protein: CASSPDGGDIQYF. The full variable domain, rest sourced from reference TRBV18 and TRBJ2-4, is NAGVMQNPRHLVRRRGQEARLRCSPMKGHSHVYWYRQLPEEGLKFMVYLQKENIIDESGMPKERFSAEFPKEGPSILRIQQVVRGDSAAYFCASSPDGGDIQYFGAGTRLSVL.

The chain's CDR3 is CASRSSTLEAFF. The CDR3 DNA follows: TGTGCCAGCAGGTCTTCGACCCTTGAAGCTTTCTTT. V is TRBV6-7 and J is TRBJ1-1; D gene unclear. TRBV6-7 is filed as an ORF, its function uncertain. This CDR3 is 12 amino acids long. V lost 6 bases to trimming and J lost 7 bases, with 12 bases between them.

CDR3 DNA sequence: TGCGCCAGCAGCTCAGGGGGCTCTGGAAACACCATATATTTT. Its translation: CASSSGGSGNTIYF. The chain is built from TRBV5-1 and TRBJ1-3; 7 bases agree with TRBD1. The germline V gene has CDR1 SGHRS and CDR2 YFSETQ. CDR3 length equals 14 residues. With V trimmed by 3 bases and J by 0 bases, 0 bases remained unmatched.

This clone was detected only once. The CDR3 DNA reads as TGTGCCAGCAGCTTATTCGACCCTACAGGGTCCCCGAACACTGAAGCTTTCTTT. The encoded protein is CASSLFDPTGSPNTEAFF. The rearrangement uses TRBV5-6 and TRBJ1-1; weak D call: TRBD1 (6 bases). Trimming left V 2 bases short and J 1 base short, with 21 bases between. The CDR3 length is 18 residues. Germline V lookup: CDR1 SGHDT, CDR2 YYEEEE.

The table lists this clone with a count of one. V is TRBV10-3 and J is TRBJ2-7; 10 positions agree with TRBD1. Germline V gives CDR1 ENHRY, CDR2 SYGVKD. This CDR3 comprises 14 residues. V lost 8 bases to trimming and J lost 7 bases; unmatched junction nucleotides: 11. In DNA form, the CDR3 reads TGTGCCATCGGACCGGGACAGGGGCTAGAAGAGCAGTACTTC. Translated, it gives CAIGPGQGLEEQYF.

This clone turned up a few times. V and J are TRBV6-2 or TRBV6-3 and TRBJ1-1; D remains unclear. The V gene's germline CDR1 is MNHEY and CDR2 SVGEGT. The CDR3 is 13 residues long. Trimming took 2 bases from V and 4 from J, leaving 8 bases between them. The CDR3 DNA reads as TGTGCCAGCAGTTACATTTATACCACTGAAGCTTTCTTT. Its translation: CASSYIYTTEAFF.

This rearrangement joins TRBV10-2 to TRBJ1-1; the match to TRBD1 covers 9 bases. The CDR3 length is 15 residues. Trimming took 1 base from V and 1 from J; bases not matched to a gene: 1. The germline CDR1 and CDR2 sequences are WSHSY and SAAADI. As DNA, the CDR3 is TGCGCCAGCAGTGAGTGGGGACAGGGGAACACTGAAGCTTTCTTT. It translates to CASSEWGQGNTEAFF.

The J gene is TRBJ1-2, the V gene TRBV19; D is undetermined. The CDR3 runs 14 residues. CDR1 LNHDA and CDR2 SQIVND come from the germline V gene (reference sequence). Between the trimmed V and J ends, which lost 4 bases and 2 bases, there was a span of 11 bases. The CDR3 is CASSTPGNNYGYTF. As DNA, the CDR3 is TGTGCCAGTAGTACTCCCGGGAACAACTATGGCTACACCTTC. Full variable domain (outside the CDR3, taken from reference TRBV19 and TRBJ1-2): DGGITQSPKYLFRKEGQNVTLSCEQNLNHDAMYWYRQDPGQGLRLIYYSQIVNDFQKGDIAEGYSVSREKKESFPLTVTSAQKNPTAFYLCASSTPGNNYGYTFGSGTRLTVV.

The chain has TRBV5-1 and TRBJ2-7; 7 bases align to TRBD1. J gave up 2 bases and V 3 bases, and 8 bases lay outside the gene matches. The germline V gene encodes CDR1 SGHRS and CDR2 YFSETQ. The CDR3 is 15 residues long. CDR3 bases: TGCGCCAGCAGCTGGGATGGGACAGACCCCTACGAGCAGTACTTC. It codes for CASSWDGTDPYEQYF.

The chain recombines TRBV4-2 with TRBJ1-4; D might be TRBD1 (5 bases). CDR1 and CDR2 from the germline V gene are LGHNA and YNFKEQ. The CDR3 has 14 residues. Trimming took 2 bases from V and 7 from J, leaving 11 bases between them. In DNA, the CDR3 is TGTGCCAGCAGCCAATCCAGGGCCGCTGAAAAACTGTTTTTT. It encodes CASSQSRAAEKLFF.

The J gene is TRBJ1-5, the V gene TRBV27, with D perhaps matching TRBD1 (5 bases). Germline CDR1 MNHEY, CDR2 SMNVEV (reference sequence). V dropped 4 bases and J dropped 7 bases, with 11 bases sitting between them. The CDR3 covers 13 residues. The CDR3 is CASSSQGRQPQHF. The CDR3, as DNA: TGTGCCAGCAGTTCGCAGGGTAGGCAGCCCCAGCATTTT.

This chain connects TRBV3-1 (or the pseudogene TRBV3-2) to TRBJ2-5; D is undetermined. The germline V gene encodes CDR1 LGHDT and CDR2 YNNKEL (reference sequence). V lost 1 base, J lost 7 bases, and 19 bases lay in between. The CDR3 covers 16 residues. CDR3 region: CASSQASRLDLGTQYF. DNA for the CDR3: TGTGCCAGCAGCCAAGCCTCGAGGCTAGATCTGGGGACCCAGTACTTC.

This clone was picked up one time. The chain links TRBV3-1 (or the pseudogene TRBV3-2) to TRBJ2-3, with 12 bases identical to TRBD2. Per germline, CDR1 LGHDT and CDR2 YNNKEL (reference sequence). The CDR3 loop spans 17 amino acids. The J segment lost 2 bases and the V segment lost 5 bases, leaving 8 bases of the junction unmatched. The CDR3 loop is CASSYKRTSGITDTQYF. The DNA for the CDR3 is TGTGCCAGCAGCTACAAGAGGACTAGCGGGATCACAGATACGCAGTATTTT.

CDR3 sequence reads: CASSQQGGDSPLHF. CDR3 DNA sequence: TGTGCCAGCAGCCAACAGGGAGGGGATTCACCCCTCCACTTT. The V call is TRBV3-1 (or the pseudogene TRBV3-2), the J call TRBJ1-6; TRBD1 is a possible D gene (5 bases). In germline, CDR1 is LGHDT, CDR2 YNNKEL (reference sequence). CDR3 length: 14 residues. Trimming left V 2 bases short and J 8 bases short, with 10 bases between.

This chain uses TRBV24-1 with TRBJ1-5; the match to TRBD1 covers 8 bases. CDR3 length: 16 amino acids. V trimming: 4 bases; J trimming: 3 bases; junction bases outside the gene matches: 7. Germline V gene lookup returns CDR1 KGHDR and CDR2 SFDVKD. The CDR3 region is CATSETRTGYNQPQHF. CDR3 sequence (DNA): TGTGCCACCAGTGAGACCCGGACAGGGTACAATCAGCCCCAGCATTTT.